These T cell receptor beta chains were read from a single sample in a study of blood T cell repertoires in COVID-19. TCRdb's table, derived via immunoSEQ multiplex PCR, lists solely in-frame clones and lacks some. The data contain about 350,000 clones, roughly 87% of them singletons. Sequenced: peripheral blood. The receptors stem from an older woman with COVID-19, enrolled during active disease. The CDR3 runs from the conserved cysteine through the conserved F or W. Each record gives: V gene, clone size, J gene, CDR3 length, D gene, CDR3 DNA, CDR3 protein. The D gene is left open where the match is weak. Rows give clone size only sometimes, using once, few, many, or a class for an expanded clone.

TRBV27	once	TRBJ2-7	17	TRBD2	TGTGCCAGCAGTACGCCACGGACTAGCGGGGGGTTGTACGAGCAGTACTTC	CASSTPRTSGGLYEQYF
TRBV7-2	-	TRBJ2-1	14	TRBD2	TGTGCCAGCGGTAGGGGACTAGCAAACAATGAGCAGTTCTTC	CASGRGLANNEQFF
TRBV4-1	-	TRBJ2-5	15	TRBD2	TGCGCCAGCAGCCAAAGCGGGGGGTATCAAGAGACCCAGTACTTC	CASSQSGGYQETQYF
TRBV5-1	-	TRBJ2-1	17	TRBD2	TGCGCCAGCAGCGTAACTTTAGCGGGGTCCTCGGGGAGTGAGCAGTTCTTC	CASSVTLAGSSGSEQFF
TRBV7-8	once	TRBJ2-5	12	TRBD2	TGTGCCAGCACTCACGGGGGGGAGACCCAGTACTTC	CASTHGGETQYF
TRBV27	once	TRBJ2-7	15	-	TGTGCCAGCAGTTTATCAACCGGTTACTCCTACGAGCAGTACTTC	CASSLSTGYSYEQYF
TRBV7-6	-	TRBJ2-7	15	-	TGTGCCAGCAGCTGGCGGGCCCAAACCCCCTACGAGCAGTACTTC	CASSWRAQTPYEQYF
TRBV20-1	-	TRBJ1-4	13	-	TGCAGTGCTAGTTATGGGGCCAATGAAAAACTGTTTTTT	CSASYGANEKLFF
TRBV4-2	-	TRBJ1-1	14	-	TGTGCCAGCAGCCAAGTCGGGGGGAACACTGAAGCTTTCTTT	CASSQVGGNTEAFF
TRBV28	-	TRBJ1-6	13	TRBD1	TGTGCCAGCGAGGGACAGAACAATTCACCCCTCCACTTT	CASEGQNNSPLHF
TRBV6-5	-	TRBJ1-5	13	-	TGTGCCAGCAGTACCGATAGCGGTGGGCCCCAGCATTTT	CASSTDSGGPQHF
TRBV6-6	few	TRBJ1-1	12	-	TGTGCCAGCAGTTACCGGGACACTGAAGCTTTCTTT	CASSYRDTEAFF
TRBV28	-	TRBJ2-2	16	-	TGTGCCAGCAGTCTTCCAGGGTTATATGGCACCGGGGAGCTGTTTTTT	CASSLPGLYGTGELFF
TRBV20-1	-	TRBJ2-7	16	TRBD2	TGCAGTGCTAGTGCTAGCGGGGGGTATGGGGCCTACGAGCAGTACTTC	CSASASGGYGAYEQYF
TRBV5-1	-	TRBJ2-4	15	-	TGCGCCAGCAGCCCGGGACACCAAGCCAAAAACATTCAGTACTTC	CASSPGHQAKNIQYF
TRBV7-2	-	TRBJ1-1	15	TRBD1	TGTGCCAGCAGCATTAGACAGGGGGCAGTCACTGAAGCTTTCTTT	CASSIRQGAVTEAFF
TRBV6-5	-	TRBJ1-2	14	-	TGTGCCAGCATTTCCTACAGGGACGAAAATGGCTACACCTTC	CASISYRDENGYTF
TRBV28	-	TRBJ1-2	13	-	TGTGCCAGCAGTTTTGTGATGTCCGGTGGCTACACCTTC	CASSFVMSGGYTF
TRBV3-1/TRBV3-2	-	TRBJ1-1	15	TRBD1	TGTGCCAGCAGCCACCGACAGGGAGGAACCACTGAAGCTTTCTTT	CASSHRQGGTTEAFF
TRBV28	-	TRBJ2-2	16	TRBD1	TGTGCCAGCAGTTTAACAGGGGCGATAAACACCGGGGAGCTGTTTTTT	CASSLTGAINTGELFF
TRBV24-1	-	TRBJ1-5	15	TRBD1	TGTGCCACCAGTGGGGGGCAGGGGGCCAATCAGCCCCAGCATTTT	CATSGGQGANQPQHF
TRBV28	once	TRBJ1-6	14	-	TGTGCCAGCAGTCGCGGACAGAATAATTCACCCCTCCACTTT	CASSRGQNNSPLHF
TRBV12-3/TRBV12-4	-	TRBJ1-1	11	-	TGTGCCAGCAGTGTAGCTAGTGAAGCTTTCTTT	CASSVASEAFF
TRBV15	-	TRBJ1-1	16	TRBD1	TGTGCCACCAGCAGAGATCGGAGGGGGCGCGGTACTGAAGCTTTCTTT	CATSRDRRGRGTEAFF
TRBV27	-	TRBJ1-3	13	-	TGTGCCAGCAGACAGAATTCTGGAAACACCATATATTTT	CASRQNSGNTIYF
TRBV24-1	-	TRBJ2-5	15	-	TGTGCCACCAGTGATCCGGGGGGCCCGGGAGAGACCCAGTACTTC	CATSDPGGPGETQYF
TRBV7-8	-	TRBJ1-2	14	-	TGTGCCAGCAGCCCCTTAGGGGGAGACTATGGCTACACCTTC	CASSPLGGDYGYTF
TRBV6-6	-	TRBJ1-6	15	TRBD1	TGTGCCAGCAGCCCCAAGGGGGCCTGGAATTCACCCCTCCACTTT	CASSPKGAWNSPLHF
TRBV11-3	-	TRBJ2-1	14	TRBD1	TGTGCCAGCAGCCCCGGGACAGGGGACAATGAGCAGTTCTTC	CASSPGTGDNEQFF
TRBV10-3	-	TRBJ1-2	14	TRBD1	TGTGCCATCGGTAAGACAGGGGCCCATGATGGCTACACCTTC	CAIGKTGAHDGYTF
TRBV19	-	TRBJ2-2	14	TRBD1	TGTGCCAGTACCGGACAGGGCGGCACCGGGGAGCTGTTTTTT	CASTGQGGTGELFF
TRBV28	-	TRBJ2-5	15	-	TGTGCCAGCAGTTTACTTGGCCAACCAAAAGAGACCCAGTACTTC	CASSLLGQPKETQYF
TRBV9	once	TRBJ2-7	15	-	TGTGCCAGCAGCGAGGACTCGCCTAGCTCCTACGAGCAGTACTTC	CASSEDSPSSYEQYF
TRBV25-1	-	TRBJ2-7	15	TRBD2	TGTGCCAGCGCTTCGACCGGGACTAGTATCTACGAGCAGTACTTC	CASASTGTSIYEQYF
TRBV5-5	-	TRBJ2-7	15	-	TGTGCCAGCAGCCTGGAGGGACTGAGCTCCTACGAGCAGTACTTC	CASSLEGLSSYEQYF